A selection of T cell receptor beta chains follows, all from one sample in a study of CD8 T cells in ankylosing spondylitis. One entry per CDR3 protein results from TCRdb running MiXCR on the 5' RACE reads. The table has about 130,000 distinct CDR3 sequences, 15% to 20% seen once. The sample consisted of blood, either unsorted or a sorted T cell fraction (not recorded which). These receptors all stem from a male donor with ankylosing spondylitis. Both conserved end residues are part of each CDR3. A D gene is named only where the DNA matches it firmly. For some rows the clone size is stated as once, few or many, or as a class when expanded; others skip it.

D: .; J: TRBJ2-7; size: once; V: TRBV2; CDR3: CASSEGGTAYEQYF; DNA: TGTGCCAGCAGTGAAGGCGGGACAGCCTACGAGCAGTACTTC
D: .; J: TRBJ2-3; size: once; V: TRBV28; CDR3: CASRGRGSSTDTQYF; DNA: TGTGCCAGCAGGGGCAGAGGTTCTAGCACAGATACGCAGTATTTT
D: .; J: TRBJ2-2; size: .; V: TRBV28; CDR3: CASTLNTGELFF; DNA: TGTGCCAGCACGCTCAACACCGGGGAGCTGTTTTTT
D: TRBD2; J: TRBJ2-2; size: .; V: TRBV6-2/TRBV6-3; CDR3: CASSYRAGAGELFF; DNA: TGTGCCAGCAGTTACAGAGCGGGAGCCGGGGAGCTGTTTTTT
D: TRBD1; J: TRBJ1-2; size: .; V: TRBV5-6; CDR3: CASSLGGQAYGYTF; DNA: TGTGCCAGCAGCTTGGGTGGACAGGCCTATGGCTACACCTTC
D: .; J: TRBJ1-5; size: few; V: TRBV28; CDR3: CASRWGGDNQPQHF; DNA: TGTGCCAGCAGGTGGGGGGGGGACAATCAGCCCCAGCATTTT
D: TRBD2; J: TRBJ2-7; size: few; V: TRBV4-2; CDR3: CASSQEESSGRYEQYF; DNA: TGTGCCAGCAGCCAAGAGGAGTCTAGCGGGAGGTACGAGCAGTACTTC
D: TRBD1; J: TRBJ2-7; size: .; V: TRBV20-1; CDR3: CSASEDRGLREQYF; DNA: TGCAGTGCTTCCGAGGACAGGGGATTAAGGGAGCAGTACTTC
D: .; J: TRBJ2-1; size: many; V: TRBV7-9; CDR3: CASSFVSGGRYEQFF; DNA: TGTGCCAGCAGCTTTGTGAGCGGAGGGAGGTATGAGCAGTTCTTC
D: TRBD2; J: TRBJ2-3; size: .; V: TRBV7-8; CDR3: CASSLAGASGTFVDTQYF; DNA: TGTGCCAGCAGCTTAGCAGGCGCTAGCGGGACGTTCGTCGATACGCAGTATTTT
D: .; J: TRBJ2-1; size: .; V: TRBV2; CDR3: CANTGGPRNEQFF; DNA: TGTGCCAACACCGGAGGGCCAAGGAATGAGCAGTTCTTC
D: .; J: TRBJ1-2; size: .; V: TRBV19; CDR3: CASSMEDWRGYGYTF; DNA: TGTGCCAGTAGTATGGAGGACTGGCGGGGCTATGGCTACACCTTC
D: TRBD1; J: TRBJ1-5; size: .; V: TRBV6-2/TRBV6-3; CDR3: CASSDRWDSPYSNQPQHF; DNA: TGTGCCAGCAGTGACCGCTGGGACAGCCCTTATAGCAATCAGCCCCAGCATTTT
D: .; J: TRBJ1-5; size: .; V: TRBV2; CDR3: CASSSRDTLLHSNQPQHF; DNA: TGTGCCAGCAGTTCCCGGGACACCCTTTTGCATAGCAATCAGCCCCAGCATTTT
D: .; J: TRBJ1-1; size: many; V: TRBV4-1; CDR3: CASSQEGGNTEAFF; DNA: TGCGCCAGCAGCCAAGAGGGAGGGAACACTGAAGCTTTCTTT
D: TRBD2; J: TRBJ2-5; size: few; V: TRBV5-6; CDR3: CASRLSLAGAETQYF; DNA: TGTGCCAGCAGACTATCCCTAGCGGGAGCAGAGACCCAGTACTTC
D: .; J: TRBJ2-2; size: few; V: TRBV9; CDR3: CASSVAGTHTGELFF; DNA: TGTGCCAGCAGCGTAGCGGGAACCCACACCGGGGAGCTGTTTTTT
D: TRBD1; J: TRBJ2-7; size: few; V: TRBV29-1; CDR3: CSVEALVGQDYEQYF; DNA: TGCAGCGTTGAGGCTTTAGTTGGACAGGACTACGAGCAGTACTTC
D: TRBD1; J: TRBJ2-7; size: few; V: TRBV6-2/TRBV6-3; CDR3: CASSWRTGIYEQYF; DNA: TGTGCCAGCAGTTGGAGGACAGGGATCTACGAGCAGTACTTC
D: TRBD2; J: TRBJ2-2; size: .; V: TRBV3-1; CDR3: CASSQHLAGGPHTGELFF; DNA: TGTGCCAGCAGCCAACACCTAGCGGGAGGGCCCCACACCGGGGAGCTGTTTTTT
D: TRBD1; J: TRBJ2-7; size: .; V: TRBV9; CDR3: CASSVSGGVTEQYF; DNA: TGTGCCAGCAGCGTATCAGGGGGCGTCACCGAGCAGTACTTC
D: TRBD1; J: TRBJ2-1; size: .; V: TRBV4-3; CDR3: CASSGRQGDEQFF; DNA: TGCGCCAGCAGCGGCCGACAGGGGGATGAGCAGTTCTTC
D: .; J: TRBJ1-5; size: .; V: TRBV2; CDR3: CASSEVRQGGGQPQHF; DNA: TGTGCCAGCAGTGAAGTTAGGCAGGGTGGAGGTCAGCCCCAGCATTTT
D: .; J: TRBJ2-3; size: .; V: TRBV7-9; CDR3: CASSLSQGGDTQYF; DNA: TGTGCCAGCAGCCTGTCCCAGGGTGGAGATACGCAGTATTTT